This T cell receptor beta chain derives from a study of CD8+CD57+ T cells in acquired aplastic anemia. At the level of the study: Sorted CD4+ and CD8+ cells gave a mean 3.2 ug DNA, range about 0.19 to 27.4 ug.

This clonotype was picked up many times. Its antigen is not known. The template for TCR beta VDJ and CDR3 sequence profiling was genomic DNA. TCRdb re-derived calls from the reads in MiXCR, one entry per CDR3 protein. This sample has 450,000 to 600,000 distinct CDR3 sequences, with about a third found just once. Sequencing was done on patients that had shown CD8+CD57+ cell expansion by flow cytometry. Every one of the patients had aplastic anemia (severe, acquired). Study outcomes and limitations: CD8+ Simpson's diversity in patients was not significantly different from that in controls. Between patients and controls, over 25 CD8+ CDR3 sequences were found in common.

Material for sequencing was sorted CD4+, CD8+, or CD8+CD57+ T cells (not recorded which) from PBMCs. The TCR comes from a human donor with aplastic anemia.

The CDR3 nucleotides read TGTGCCAGTAGTATGGGAGGGGCCCCCAACACTGAAGCTTTCTTT. As protein: CASSMGGAPNTEAFF. This chain links TRBV19 with TRBJ1-1; D perhaps matches TRBD1 (5 bases). V lost 3 bases, J lost 2 bases, and 13 bases lay in between. The CDR3 runs to 15 residues. Germline V gene sequence: CDR1 LNHDA, CDR2 SQIVND (reference sequence).